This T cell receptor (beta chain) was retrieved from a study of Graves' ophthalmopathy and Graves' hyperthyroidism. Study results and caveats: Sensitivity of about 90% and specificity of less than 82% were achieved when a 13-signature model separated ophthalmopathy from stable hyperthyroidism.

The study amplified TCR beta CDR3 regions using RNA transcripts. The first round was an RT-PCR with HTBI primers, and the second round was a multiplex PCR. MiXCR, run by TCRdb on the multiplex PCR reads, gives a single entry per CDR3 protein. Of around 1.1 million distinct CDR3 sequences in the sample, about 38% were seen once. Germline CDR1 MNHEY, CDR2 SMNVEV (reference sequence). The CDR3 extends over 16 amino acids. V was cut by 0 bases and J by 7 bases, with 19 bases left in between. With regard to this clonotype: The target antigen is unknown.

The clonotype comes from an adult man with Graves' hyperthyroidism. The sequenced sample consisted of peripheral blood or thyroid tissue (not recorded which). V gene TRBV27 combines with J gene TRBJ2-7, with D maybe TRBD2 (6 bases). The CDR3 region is CASSLSSSAVSGEQYF. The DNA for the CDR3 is TGTGCCAGCAGTTTATCCTCTAGCGCGGTGTCGGGTGAGCAGTACTTC.